This T cell receptor (beta chain) was captured by sequencing in a study of T-cell reconstitution after alpha-beta-depleted transplantation in children. Construction of the TCRbeta library involved unique molecular identifiers. TCRdb independently ran MiXCR on the PCR reads; one entry per CDR3 protein. The data contain some 490,000 distinct CDR3 sequences, roughly an eighth of them singletons. The CDR3 runs 15 residues. V dropped 3 bases and J dropped 6 bases, with 15 bases sitting between them. The origin of this receptor is a human donor who donated a stem cell graft to a child with combined immunodeficiency. This rearrangement joins TRBV12-3 or TRBV12-4 to TRBJ2-1, with a weak D call TRBD2 (5 bases). Sequencing was performed on PBMCs from the stem cell graft donor, taken from the stem cell graft. In nucleotides, the CDR3 is TGTGCCAGCAGTTTTCGGCAGAGCGGAGGCAATGAGCAGTTCTTC. Translation: CASSFRQSGGNEQFF.